Presented here are 31 T cell receptor beta chains from one specimen sequenced in a study of CD8 T cells in Susac syndrome. RNA in amounts of about 0.5 to 1 ug was reverse transcribed with random hexamers. TCRdb recomputed calls from the immunoSEQ multiplex PCR reads with MiXCR, one row per CDR3 protein. The repertoire includes 240,000 or so distinct CDR3 sequences, 90% to 97% of them detected once, and around 0.1% sits in the top ten. Sequenced: CD4+ T cells from PBMCs. Every receptor here comes from a human donor with Susac syndrome.

This clonotype has only one observation. V is TRBV7-2 and J is TRBJ2-1; the D gene is possibly TRBD2 (6 bases). V lost 5 bases and J lost 4, with 15 bases in between. Germline assignment: CDR1 SGHTA and CDR2 FQGNSA. CDR3 length equals 15 residues. The DNA of the CDR3 is TGTGCCAGCAGCCGCGGGGTAAAGGCATACAATGAGCAGTTCTTC. Its protein is CASSRGVKAYNEQFF. Full variable domain (outside the CDR3, taken from reference TRBV7-2 and TRBJ2-1): GAGVSQSPSNKVTEKGKDVELRCDPISGHTALYWYRQSLGQGLEFLIYFQGNSAPDKSGLPSDRFSAERTGGSVSTLTIQRTQQEDSAVYLCASSRGVKAYNEQFFGPGTRLTVL.

The rearrangement uses TRBV29-1 and TRBJ2-5; tentatively, D is TRBD1 (6 bases). CDR3 length: 14 residues. The germline CDR1 and CDR2 sequences are SQVTM and ANQGSEA. Deletions cut 1 base from V and 0 bases from J, with 9 bases between. CDR3 nucleotide sequence: TGCAGCGTTGAAGGAACAGGGTACCAAGAGACCCAGTACTTC. It is translated as CSVEGTGYQETQYF.

This clonotype has just one count. The gene calls are TRBV15 and TRBJ1-1; weak D call: TRBD1 (5 bases). V dropped 2 bases and J dropped 0 bases, with 10 bases sitting between them. Germline CDR1 is LNHNV and CDR2 is YYDKDF (reference sequence). The CDR3 totals 15 residues. The CDR3 loop reads CATSRQDSLNTEAFF. The CDR3 DNA sequence: TGTGCCACCAGCAGACAAGACAGCTTGAACACTGAAGCTTTCTTT.

This chain connects TRBV12-3 or TRBV12-4 to TRBJ2-3, with D possibly TRBD1 on 5 matching bases. V was shortened by 3 bases and J by 2 bases, with 12 bases between the two germline ends. The CDR3 totals 15 residues. The CDR3 protein is CASSFGLTATDTQYF. CDR3 DNA sequence: TGTGCCAGCAGTTTCGGTTTGACAGCCACAGATACGCAGTATTTT.

The rearrangement joins TRBV23-1 to TRBJ2-1, with TRBD2 identical over 8 bases. Being an ORF, TRBV23-1 has a function that is uncertain. Trimming at V came to 6 bases and at J to 1 base, leaving 11 bases not matched to a gene. The length of the CDR3 is 17 residues. DNA for the CDR3: TGCGCCAGCAGCCAAACCACTAGCGGCCGTTCCTACAATGAGCAGTTCTTC. Translated: CASSQTTSGRSYNEQFF.

J is TRBJ2-5 and V is TRBV28; D not resolved. V was clipped by 2 bases and J by 3 bases, with 10 bases between them. The CDR3 consists of 14 residues. Germline V gene sequence: CDR1 MDHEN, CDR2 SYDVKM. The CDR3 reads CASSLVVLKETQYF. For the CDR3, the DNA is TGTGCCAGCAGTTTAGTAGTGCTCAAAGAGACCCAGTACTTC.

The V gene is TRBV11-2, the J gene TRBJ2-7; 10 bases match TRBD1. V gave up 5 bases and J gave up 2 bases; unmatched junction bases: 15. This CDR3 comprises 18 residues. The V gene's germline CDR1 is SGHAT and CDR2 FQNNGV. The CDR3 DNA reads TGTGCCAGCAGCGATCTCCGCGACAGGGACAGGGGCACCTACGAGCAGTACTTC. It translates to CASSDLRDRDRGTYEQYF.

The V call is TRBV18, the J call TRBJ2-6; possible D gene TRBD1, 6 bases. Germline V gene lookup returns CDR1 KGHSH and CDR2 LQKENI. V was shortened by 2 bases and J by 4 bases, with 12 bases between the two germline ends. This CDR3 spans 16 amino acids. CDR3 nucleotide sequence: TGTGCCAGCTCACCAGGGACACCTTCCGGGGCCAACGTCCTGACTTTC. Amino acids: CASSPGTPSGANVLTF.

V is TRBV2 and J is TRBJ2-3; TRBD2 might be the D (5 bases). The CDR3 is 15 amino acids. Per the germline V gene, CDR1 is SNHLY and CDR2 is FYNNEI. V lost 4 bases, J lost 6 bases, and 17 bases lay in between. The CDR3 region is CASSAVWLARDTQYF. CDR3 DNA: TGTGCCAGCAGTGCGGTCTGGCTAGCTCGGGATACGCAGTATTTT.

The rearrangement joins TRBV20-1 to TRBJ2-7; TRBD1 aligns across 10 bases. CDR1 is DFQATT, CDR2 SNEGSKA, per germline (reference sequence). The length of the CDR3 is 14 residues. J was trimmed by 4 bases and V by 6 bases; bases with no gene match: 9. CDR3 coding DNA: TGCAGTGCCACTAGACAGGGGGCGGCGTACGAGCAGTACTTC. This translates into CSATRQGAAYEQYF.

This clonotype came up once. The V call is TRBV28, the J call TRBJ2-5, with D maybe TRBD1 (5 bases). This CDR3 spans 13 amino acids. The germline V gene encodes CDR1 MDHEN and CDR2 SYDVKM. Between the trimmed V and J ends, which lost 7 bases and 0 bases, there was a span of 9 bases. CDR3 loop: CASNQGNQETQYF. In nucleotides, the CDR3 is TGTGCCAGCAACCAGGGTAACCAAGAGACCCAGTACTTC.

This rearrangement joins TRBV6-6 to TRBJ2-1; weak D call: TRBD2 (5 bases). CDR1 is MNHNY, CDR2 SVGAGI, per germline (reference sequence). The V end was cut by 6 bases, the J end by 5 bases, with 20 bases between. The CDR3 totals 16 residues. The CDR3 loop reads CASSPPGRPTNNEQFF. CDR3 nucleotide sequence: TGTGCCAGCAGCCCACCGGGGAGACCCACTAACAATGAGCAGTTCTTC.

The chain uses TRBV25-1 and TRBJ2-7; 8 bases match TRBD1. Germline-derived CDR1 and CDR2 are MGHDK and SYGVNS. V shed 5 bases, J shed 1 base, and the junction held 4 bases outside the gene matches. The CDR3 is 14 residues long. The CDR3 sequence is CASSKTGGSYEQYF. The CDR3 nucleotides read TGTGCCAGCAGTAAAACAGGGGGATCCTACGAGCAGTACTTC.

V is TRBV18 and J is TRBJ1-1, with TRBD1 matching over 11 bases. The CDR3 is made up of 12 amino acids. The V gene end was trimmed by 5 bases and the J gene end by 14 bases; junction bases not matched to a gene: 7. The V gene's germline CDR1 is KGHSH and CDR2 LQKENI. The CDR3 sequence is CASSSERTGGFF. Written as DNA, the CDR3 is TGTGCCAGCTCATCGGAGAGGACAGGGGGCTTCTTT. The full variable domain, in which reference TRBV18 and TRBJ1-1 provide the parts outside the CDR3, is NAGVMQNPRHLVRRRGQEARLRCSPMKGHSHVYWYRQLPEEGLKFMVYLQKENIIDESGMPKERFSAEFPKEGPSILRIQQVVRGDSAAYFCASSSERTGGFFGQGTRLTVV.

The CDR3: CASSSLGYEQYF. The CDR3 DNA follows: TGTGCCAGCAGTTCCCTTGGCTACGAGCAGTACTTC. The chain uses TRBV28 and TRBJ2-7; D gene ambiguous. CDR3 length: 12 residues. V lost 4 bases to trimming and J lost 3 bases, with 7 bases between them. Germline V gene lookup returns CDR1 MDHEN and CDR2 SYDVKM. Complete variable domain (other parts from reference TRBV28 and TRBJ2-7): DVKVTQSSRYLVKRTGEKVFLECVQDMDHENMFWYRQDPGLGLRLIYFSYDVKMKEKGDIPEGYSVSREKKERFSLILESASTNQTSMYLCASSSLGYEQYFGPGTRLTVT.

The V call is TRBV12-3 or TRBV12-4, the J call TRBJ1-5; TRBD1 aligns across 8 bases. J gave up 2 bases and V 5 bases, and 8 bases lay outside the gene matches. This CDR3 comprises 16 residues. The DNA for the CDR3 is TGTGCCAGCAGTCCCGGACAGGGTGCGCGCAATCAGCCCCAGCATTTT. It codes for CASSPGQGARNQPQHF.

The chain joins TRBV27 to TRBJ2-2, with D perhaps assigned TRBD1 or TRBD2 (6 bases each). This CDR3 spans 19 amino acids. Looked up from germline, CDR1 is MNHEY and CDR2 is SMNVEV (reference sequence). V lost 6 bases, J lost 6 bases, and 29 bases lay in between. This CDR3 is CASSPLRGARRGQAGELFF. The CDR3 nucleotides are TGTGCCAGCAGCCCCCTGAGGGGGGCTAGACGGGGTCAAGCCGGGGAGCTGTTTTTT.

This chain connects TRBV3-1 to TRBJ2-2; 9 bases map to TRBD1. This CDR3 has 15 residues. Trimming cost V 4 bases and J 6 bases; bases outside gene matches: 6. In germline, CDR1 is LGHDT, CDR2 YNNKEL (reference sequence). The CDR3 DNA sequence: TGTGCCAGCAGCCTAGATACAGGGGGCTCCGGGGAGCTGTTTTTT. Amino acid sequence: CASSLDTGGSGELFF.

The chain is built from TRBV5-1 and TRBJ1-2; D uncertain. There are 13 residues in the CDR3. The V end lost 4 bases, the J end lost 7 bases, and 14 bases lay between the germline ends. Germline V gives CDR1 SGHRS, CDR2 YFSETQ. CDR3 amino acids: CASSPFNRGGYTF. The CDR3 bases are TGCGCCAGCAGCCCCTTTAACAGAGGTGGCTACACCTTC.

Written as DNA, the CDR3 is TGCAGTGTTCGGGGAATCGCTGAAGCTTTCTTT. Translation: CSVRGIAEAFF. The chain links TRBV20-1 to TRBJ1-1; unclear D gene. This CDR3 spans 11 amino acids. The germline CDR1 and CDR2 sequences are DFQATT and SNEGSKA (reference sequence). V shed 7 bases and J shed 6 bases, with 12 bases lying between them.

J is TRBJ2-1 and V is TRBV5-1; maybe TRBD1 (7 bases). This CDR3 region has 14 residues. Germline assignment: CDR1 SGHRS and CDR2 YFSETQ. V dropped 4 bases and J dropped 4 bases, with 12 bases sitting between them. The CDR3 region is CASSGGTEYNEQFF. CDR3 coding DNA: TGCGCCAGCAGCGGAGGGACAGAATACAATGAGCAGTTCTTC.

This chain uses TRBV4-2 with TRBJ2-3; perhaps TRBD1 as D (6 bases). This CDR3 comprises 17 residues. Germline lookup yields CDR1 LGHNA and CDR2 YNFKEQ. Deletions cut 0 bases from V and 1 base from J, with 14 bases between. The CDR3 is CASSQEGHLDRTDTQYF. The DNA of the CDR3 is TGTGCCAGCAGCCAAGAGGGACACCTTGATCGCACAGATACGCAGTATTTT.

The rearrangement joins TRBV6-6 to TRBJ2-5, with D tentatively TRBD1 or TRBD2 (5 bases each). This CDR3 is 11 amino acids long. With 11 bases removed from V and 9 bases from J, the gap between germline ends came to 16 bases. Germline values: CDR1 MNHNY, CDR2 SVGAGI (reference sequence). CDR3 nucleotide sequence: TGTGCCGGAGCCTCAGGGACGGCCCAGTACTTC. Its protein product is CAGASGTAQYF.

The chain joins TRBV12-3 or TRBV12-4 to TRBJ1-5; D is unclear. Trimming pared 8 bases from V and 7 bases from J, leaving 12 bases between. The CDR3 is 12 amino acids. CDR3 protein: CASSALKQPQHF. In DNA, the CDR3 is TGTGCCAGCTCGGCGTTGAAACAGCCCCAGCATTTT.

The chain's CDR3 is CASSLGQGPETQYF. The CDR3 coding sequence is TGTGCCAGCAGTTTAGGACAGGGCCCGGAGACCCAGTACTTC. This chain uses TRBV12-3 or TRBV12-4 with TRBJ2-5; 7 nucleotides align to TRBD1. This CDR3 spans 14 amino acids. With V trimmed by 1 base and J by 5 bases, 4 bases remained unmatched.

The chain couples TRBV12-3 or TRBV12-4 to TRBJ2-2; D remains ambiguous. V lost 8 bases to trimming and J lost 0 bases, with 7 bases between them. The length of the CDR3 is 13 residues. As DNA, the CDR3 is TGTGCCAGCTGGGAATCGAACACCGGGGAGCTGTTTTTT. Its translation is CASWESNTGELFF.

The J gene is TRBJ2-5, the V gene TRBV3-1, with TRBD2 matching 14 bases. The germline CDR1 and CDR2 sequences are LGHDT and YNNKEL (reference sequence). There are 16 residues in the CDR3. V lost 3 bases and J lost 5; bases outside the gene matches: 5. The CDR3 loop reads CASSHGLAGGEETQYF. The CDR3 nucleotides are TGTGCCAGCAGCCACGGACTAGCGGGAGGTGAGGAGACCCAGTACTTC.

The chain combines TRBV27 with TRBJ1-5; no clear D. There are 12 residues in the CDR3. V lost 5 bases and J lost 7, with 9 bases in between. Germline V gives CDR1 MNHEY, CDR2 SMNVEV (reference sequence). The CDR3 region is CASSPNGQPQHF. CDR3 in DNA: TGTGCCAGCAGTCCGAACGGGCAGCCCCAGCATTTT.

This clonotype was detected only a few times. V and J are TRBV7-3 and TRBJ2-3, with D unresolved. There are 13 residues in the CDR3. Deletions cut 2 bases from V and 3 bases from J, with 6 bases between. Germline V gene lookup returns CDR1 SGHTA and CDR2 FQGTGA. DNA of the CDR3: TGTGCCAGCAGCTTATTAGGAACAGATACGCAGTATTTT. Translation: CASSLLGTDTQYF.

The chain combines TRBV6-2 or TRBV6-3 with TRBJ2-7, with D possibly being TRBD1 or TRBD2 (5 bases each). V lost 7 bases and J lost 6, with 13 bases in between. The germline V gene encodes CDR1 MNHEY and CDR2 SVGEGT. The CDR3 contains 12 residues. CDR3 sequence reads: CASISGRGEQYF. The CDR3 nucleotides read TGTGCCAGCATCTCGGGACGTGGCGAGCAGTACTTC.

V gene TRBV6-6 combines with J gene TRBJ1-5; unclear D gene. V gave up 5 bases and J gave up 7 bases, with 15 bases separating them. The length of the CDR3 is 14 residues. Germline CDR1 MNHNY, CDR2 SVGAGI (reference sequence). CDR3 sequence reads: CASSTGRLGQPQHF. CDR3 coding DNA: TGTGCCAGCAGTACTGGGAGGCTAGGGCAGCCCCAGCATTTT.